This T cell receptor (beta chain) was retrieved from a study of OX40 agonist ivuxolimab in advanced cancers. Study-wide points: CD4+ and CD8+ blood T cells expanded clonally by week 6 at 0.1 to 3.0 mg/kg.

Concerning this clone: The antigen is not known.

With V trimmed by 11 bases and J by 7 bases, 5 bases remained unmatched. Germline assignment: CDR1 SNHLY and CDR2 FYNNEI. The CDR3 consists of 11 residues. Measured with immunoSEQ multiplex PCR; TCRdb has only the in-frame clones, and not every one. The sample holds roughly 80,000 clones, 85% to 90% seen once. Researchers took blood at baseline, on cycle 4 day 1, and on cycle 7 day 1. The TCR comes from an adult with an advanced solid tumor such as melanoma, head and neck, liver or kidney cancer. V usage is TRBV2 and J usage is TRBJ1-2; 9 bases fit TRBD1. The specimen was CD4+ or CD8+ T cells sorted from blood, collected in a trial of the OX40 agonist ivuxolimab. CDR3 in amino acids: CAGQTGGGYTF. DNA for the CDR3: TGTGCCGGCCAGACAGGGGGTGGCTACACCTTC.